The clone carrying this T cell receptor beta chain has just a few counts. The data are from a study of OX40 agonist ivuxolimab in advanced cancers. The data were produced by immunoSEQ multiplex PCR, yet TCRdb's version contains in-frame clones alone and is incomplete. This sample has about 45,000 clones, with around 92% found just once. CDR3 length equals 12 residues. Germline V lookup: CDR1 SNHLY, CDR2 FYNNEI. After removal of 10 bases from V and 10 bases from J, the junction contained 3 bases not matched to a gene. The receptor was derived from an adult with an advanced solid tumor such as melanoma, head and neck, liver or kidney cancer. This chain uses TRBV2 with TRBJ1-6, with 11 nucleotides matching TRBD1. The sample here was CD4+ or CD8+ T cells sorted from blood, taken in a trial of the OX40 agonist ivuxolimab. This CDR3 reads CATDRGRSPLHF. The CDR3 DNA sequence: TGTGCCACGGACAGGGGGCGATCACCCCTCCACTTT.